These 7 T cell receptor beta chains were sequenced from one sample in a study of blood T cell repertoires in COVID-19. Clones were sequenced by immunoSEQ multiplex PCR, and TCRdb holds only the in-frame ones, with some missing. Found here are around 250,000 clones, around 90% of them singletons; the top ten hold about 3.4%. Sample: PBMCs or T cells enriched from blood (not recorded which). The receptors shown here come from a woman between 40 and 50 years old who had been exposed to COVID-19.

The chain has TRBV2 and TRBJ2-1; the D gene is possibly TRBD2 (6 bases). Germline-derived CDR1 and CDR2 are SNHLY and FYNNEI. The V gene lost 8 bases and the J gene lost 0 bases, with 8 bases spanning the gap. The CDR3 is 13 amino acids. CDR3 in DNA: TGTGCCAGCCGCGGGAACTCCTACAATGAGCAGTTCTTC. This codes for CASRGNSYNEQFF. The whole variable domain, filled in from reference TRBV2 and TRBJ2-1, reads EPEVTQTPSHQVTQMGQEVILRCVPISNHLYFYWYRQILGQKVEFLVSFYNNEISEKSEIFDDQFSVERPDGSNFTLKIRSTKLEDSAMYFCASRGNSYNEQFFGPGTRLTVL.

This chain uses TRBV7-9 with TRBJ2-5, with D perhaps matching TRBD2 (5 bases). Trimming left V 4 bases short and J 3 bases short, with 12 bases between. Germline CDR1 is SEHNR and CDR2 is FQNEAQ (reference sequence). The CDR3 contains 14 residues. The CDR3 protein is CASSSSAGEETQYF. The CDR3 bases are TGTGCCAGCAGCTCGAGCGCGGGTGAAGAGACCCAGTACTTC.

This clone was found a few times. J is TRBJ1-5 and V is TRBV28; D is ambiguous. The V end was cut by 3 bases, the J end by 0 bases, with 9 bases between. Germline assignment: CDR1 MDHEN and CDR2 SYDVKM. The CDR3 contains 15 residues. The CDR3 sequence: CASSFGQVSNQPQHF. The CDR3 DNA sequence: TGTGCCAGCAGTTTTGGGCAGGTTAGCAATCAGCCCCAGCATTTT.

The chain recombines TRBV4-2 with TRBJ2-7, with TRBD2 identical over 7 bases. Germline CDR1 reads LGHNA; CDR2 reads YNFKEQ. Trimming cost V 3 bases and J 2 bases; bases outside gene matches: 7. The CDR3 loop spans 15 amino acids. The CDR3 nucleotides read TGTGCCAGCAGCCATGCCTGGGGGGGAGCCTACGAGCAGTACTTC. It yields the protein CASSHAWGGAYEQYF.

The chain carries TRBV19 and TRBJ1-1; weak D call: TRBD1 (5 bases). This CDR3 spans 14 amino acids. Trimming cost V 6 bases and J 1 base, with 12 bases left between them. Germline assignment: CDR1 LNHDA and CDR2 SQIVND (reference sequence). The CDR3 is CASRSRVQNTEAFF. The DNA of the CDR3 is TGTGCCAGTAGGTCCAGGGTCCAGAACACTGAAGCTTTCTTT.

This chain connects TRBV27 to TRBJ1-1, with 7 bases lining up with TRBD1. There are 14 residues in the CDR3. V gave up 3 bases and J gave up 6 bases; unmatched junction bases: 7. Germline CDR1 and CDR2: MNHEY and SMNVEV (reference sequence). The CDR3 loop is CASSFRGQNAEAFF. The CDR3, as DNA: TGTGCCAGCAGTTTCCGGGGACAGAATGCTGAAGCTTTCTTT.

The CDR3 protein is CASSPTGILAKNIQYF. The CDR3, as DNA: TGTGCCAGCAGTCCCACAGGGATTCTAGCCAAAAACATTCAGTACTTC. The rearrangement uses TRBV28 and TRBJ2-4, with D perhaps matching TRBD1 (6 bases). V dropped 5 bases and J dropped 0 bases, with 14 bases sitting between them. The germline CDR1 and CDR2 sequences are MDHEN and SYDVKM. This CDR3 has 16 amino acids. Drawing the rest from reference TRBV28 and TRBJ2-4, the complete variable domain is DVKVTQSSRYLVKRTGEKVFLECVQDMDHENMFWYRQDPGLGLRLIYFSYDVKMKEKGDIPEGYSVSREKKERFSLILESASTNQTSMYLCASSPTGILAKNIQYFGAGTRLSVL.